This T cell receptor beta chain derives from a study of T cells in Graves' hyperthyroidism and ophthalmopathy. Points from the study as a whole: Blood also contained most expanded thyroid clonotypes above 0.001. Ophthalmopathy prediction by the model preceded onset by a median roughly 6 months.

Regions amplified from RNA transcripts were the TCR beta CDR3 regions. Primed by the HTBI set, a first-round RT-PCR was run on the TCR CDR3. TCRdb reanalysed the multiplex PCR reads using MiXCR and keeps one entry per CDR3 protein. This table has about 540,000 distinct CDR3 sequences, under 60% appearing once. Turning to this clonotype: Its antigen is not known.

This TCR was recovered from a woman aged 18-29 years with Graves' hyperthyroidism. Specimen: peripheral blood or thyroid tissue (not recorded which).

The CDR3 here is CATSSLDGGITLHF. In nucleotides, the CDR3 is TGTGCCACCAGCAGCTTGGATGGAGGGATCACCCTCCACTTT. The chain carries TRBV15 and TRBJ1-6, with D unresolved. V was pared by 3 bases and J by 14 bases, with 17 bases between. Per the germline V gene, CDR1 is LNHNV and CDR2 is YYDKDF (reference sequence). The CDR3 has 14 amino acids.